This is a list of T cell receptor beta chains from one sample in a study of OX40 agonist ivuxolimab in advanced cancers. Data came from immunoSEQ multiplex PCR; TCRdb stores just in-frame clones and leaves some out. Here the sample spans about 150,000 clones, around nine tenths being singletons. The input for sequencing was CD4+ or CD8+ T cells sorted from blood, taken in a trial of the OX40 agonist ivuxolimab. These receptors all stem from an adult with an advanced solid tumor such as melanoma, head and neck, liver or kidney cancer. The CDR3 runs from the conserved cysteine through the conserved F or W. D genes are given only for firm matches. Only some rows state a clone size, as once, few, many or a class for expanded clones.

TRBJ1-5 TRBV19 . . TGTGCCAGTAGTGTCAGGGTGGCTCAGCCCCAGCATTTT CASSVRVAQPQHF
TRBJ1-4 TRBV6-1 . . TGTGCCAGCAGTGAATTATTTGGCGGGGAACTGTTTTTT CASSELFGGELFF
TRBJ2-2 TRBV18 . . TGTGCCAGCTCACCACTCGGCAGGCGGAACACCGGGGAGCTGTTTTTT CASSPLGRRNTGELFF
TRBJ2-7 TRBV18 . . TGTGCCAGCTCACCACCGGATTCCTACGAGCAGTACTTC CASSPPDSYEQYF
TRBJ2-5 TRBV7-9 TRBD1 . TGTGCCAGCAGCCCCGGGACAGCTCAAGAGACCCAGTACTTC CASSPGTAQETQYF
TRBJ2-3 TRBV25-1 . . TGTGCCAGCAGTGGAACAGGCACAGATACGCAGTATTTT CASSGTGTDTQYF
TRBJ2-1 TRBV9 . . TGTGCCAGCAGCGTAACGGTAAACTCCTACAATGAGCAGTTCTTC CASSVTVNSYNEQFF
TRBJ2-1 TRBV28 . . TGTGCCAGCCAGAGCTCCGGGGATGAGCAGTTCTTC CASQSSGDEQFF
TRBJ2-5 TRBV7-2 . . TGTGCCAGCAGCTCACAGGGTTGGGAGACCCAGTACTTC CASSSQGWETQYF
TRBJ1-5 TRBV5-6 TRBD1 . TGTGCCAGCAGCATACAGGGGAACAATCAGCCCCAGCATTTT CASSIQGNNQPQHF
TRBJ1-5 TRBV5-1 TRBD1 . TGCGCCAGCAGCCGGACAGGGGAGGATCAGCCCCAGCATTTT CASSRTGEDQPQHF
TRBJ2-7 TRBV19 . . TGTGCCAGTAGTCCCCGGAGGAGGGGCGAGGACGAGCAGTACTTC CASSPRRRGEDEQYF
TRBJ1-1 TRBV30 . . TGTGCCTGGATCCAGGAAAACACTGAAGCTTTCTTT CAWIQENTEAFF
TRBJ2-5 TRBV28 TRBD2 . TGTGCCAGCAGTTCGAGTCCCGGGACTAGCGGGAGGAGGGAGACCCAGTACTTC CASSSSPGTSGRRETQYF
TRBJ2-2 TRBV5-8 TRBD1 . TGTGCCAGCAGCTTCCAGGGGGCGATCGGGGAGCTGTTTTTT CASSFQGAIGELFF
TRBJ2-5 TRBV2 . . TGTGCCAGCAGCCCAAGGGGGGGTTTCGAGACCCAGTACTTC CASSPRGGFETQYF
TRBJ2-7 TRBV5-1 . . TGCGCCAGCAGCTTGGTCGGGGCCATAGGGGCAGAGCAGTACTTC CASSLVGAIGAEQYF
TRBJ2-7 TRBV7-9 . . TGTGCCAGCAGCTTAGGCCAGGTATCCTACGAGCAGTACTTC CASSLGQVSYEQYF
TRBJ1-1 TRBV28 TRBD1 once TGTGCCAGCCTTATACAGGGGGGCACTGAAGCTTTCTTT CASLIQGGTEAFF
TRBJ2-1 TRBV28 . . TGTGCCAGCAGTGGACCAAGAGAATACTCCTACAATGAGCAGTTCTTC CASSGPREYSYNEQFF
TRBJ1-2 TRBV29-1 TRBD1 . TGCAGCGTTGATGGGGACAGGTATGGCTACACCTTC CSVDGDRYGYTF
TRBJ1-4 TRBV5-1 . . TGCGCCAGCAGCTCAACAGGGACAACTAATGAAAAACTGTTTTTT CASSSTGTTNEKLFF
TRBJ2-7 TRBV28 . . TGTGCCAGCATGGGGCTCGGGGCTGTTTCCTACGAGCAGTACTTC CASMGLGAVSYEQYF
TRBJ2-1 TRBV5-1 TRBD2 . TGCGCCAGCAGCCGCGGGGGTTCGAATGAGCAGTTCTTC CASSRGGSNEQFF
TRBJ2-3 TRBV5-1 TRBD2 . TGCGCCAGCAGCTTGGTCCGGGGTTCTAGCGGGAGGGCCGACACAGATACGCAGTATTTT CASSLVRGSSGRADTDTQYF
TRBJ2-6 TRBV5-1 TRBD2 . TGCGCCAGCAGCAGGGGACTAGCGGGAGGTAACTCTGGGGCCAACGTCCTGACTTTC CASSRGLAGGNSGANVLTF
TRBJ2-7 TRBV27 TRBD2 once TGTGCCAGCAGACGGACTAGCCTGCCCTACGAGCAGTACTTC CASRRTSLPYEQYF
TRBJ2-1 TRBV28 . . TGTGCCAGCAGTTTGGTCTCCGCGGGGTCTTGGGGTGAGCAGTTCTTC CASSLVSAGSWGEQFF
TRBJ2-2 TRBV27 . . TGTGCCAGCAGTCCCCGGACCCTCACCGGGGAGCTGTTTTTT CASSPRTLTGELFF